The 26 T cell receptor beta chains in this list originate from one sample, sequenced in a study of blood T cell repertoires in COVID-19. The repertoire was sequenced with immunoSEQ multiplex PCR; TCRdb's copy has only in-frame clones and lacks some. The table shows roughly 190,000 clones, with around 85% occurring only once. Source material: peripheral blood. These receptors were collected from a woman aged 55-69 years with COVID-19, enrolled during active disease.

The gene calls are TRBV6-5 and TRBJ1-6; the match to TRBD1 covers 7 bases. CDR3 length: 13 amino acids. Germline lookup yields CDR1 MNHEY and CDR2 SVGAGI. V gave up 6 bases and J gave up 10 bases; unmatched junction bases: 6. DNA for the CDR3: TGTGCCAGCAGGAGGGGGCTTACATCACCCCTCCACTTT. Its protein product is CASRRGLTSPLHF.

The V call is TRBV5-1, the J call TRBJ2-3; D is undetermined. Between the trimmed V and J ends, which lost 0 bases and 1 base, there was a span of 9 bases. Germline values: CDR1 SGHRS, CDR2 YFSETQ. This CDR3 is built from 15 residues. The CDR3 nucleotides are TGCGCCAGCAGCTTGGACGGTGCCGGCACAGATACGCAGTATTTT. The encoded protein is CASSLDGAGTDTQYF.

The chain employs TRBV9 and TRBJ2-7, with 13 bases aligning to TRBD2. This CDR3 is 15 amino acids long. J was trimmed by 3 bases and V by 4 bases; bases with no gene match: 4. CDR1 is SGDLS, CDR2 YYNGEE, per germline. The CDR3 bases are TGTGCCAGCAGCCAAGGACTAGCGGGAGACTACGAGCAGTACTTC. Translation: CASSQGLAGDYEQYF.

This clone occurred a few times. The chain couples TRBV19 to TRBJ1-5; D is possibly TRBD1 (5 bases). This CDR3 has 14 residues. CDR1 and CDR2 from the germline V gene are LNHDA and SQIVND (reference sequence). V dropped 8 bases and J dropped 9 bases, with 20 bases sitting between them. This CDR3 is CASSLTELNWPQHF. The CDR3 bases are TGTGCCAGTTCCCTGACAGAGCTGAATTGGCCCCAGCATTTT.

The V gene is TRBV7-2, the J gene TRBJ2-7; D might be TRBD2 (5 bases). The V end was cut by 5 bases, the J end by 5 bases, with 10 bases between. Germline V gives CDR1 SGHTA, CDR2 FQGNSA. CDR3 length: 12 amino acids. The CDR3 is CASSLTADEQYF. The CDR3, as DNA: TGTGCCAGCAGCCTAACAGCGGACGAGCAGTACTTC. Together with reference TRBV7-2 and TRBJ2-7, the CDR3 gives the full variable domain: GAGVSQSPSNKVTEKGKDVELRCDPISGHTALYWYRQSLGQGLEFLIYFQGNSAPDKSGLPSDRFSAERTGGSVSTLTIQRTQQEDSAVYLCASSLTADEQYFGPGTRLTVT.

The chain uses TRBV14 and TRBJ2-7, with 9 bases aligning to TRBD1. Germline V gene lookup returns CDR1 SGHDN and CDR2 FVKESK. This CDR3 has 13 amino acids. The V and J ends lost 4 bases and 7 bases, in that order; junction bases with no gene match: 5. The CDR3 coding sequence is TGTGCCAGCAGCCGGGACAGGGTGGAAGAGCAGTACTTC. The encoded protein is CASSRDRVEEQYF.

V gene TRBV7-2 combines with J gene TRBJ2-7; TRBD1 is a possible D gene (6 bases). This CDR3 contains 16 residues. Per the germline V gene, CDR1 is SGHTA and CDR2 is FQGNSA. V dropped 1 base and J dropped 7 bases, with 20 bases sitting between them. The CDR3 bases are TGTGCCAGCAGCTTAGTTCAGGCGGGTGGCAGGGGAGAGCAGTACTTC. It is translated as CASSLVQAGGRGEQYF.

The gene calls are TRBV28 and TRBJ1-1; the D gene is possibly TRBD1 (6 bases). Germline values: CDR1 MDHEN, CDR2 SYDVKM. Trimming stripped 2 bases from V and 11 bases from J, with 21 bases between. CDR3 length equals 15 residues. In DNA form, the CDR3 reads TGTGCCAGCAGTTTACCCAGGGGCAGGGCTGGTTGGGCTTTCTTT. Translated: CASSLPRGRAGWAFF. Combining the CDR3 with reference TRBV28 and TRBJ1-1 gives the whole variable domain DVKVTQSSRYLVKRTGEKVFLECVQDMDHENMFWYRQDPGLGLRLIYFSYDVKMKEKGDIPEGYSVSREKKERFSLILESASTNQTSMYLCASSLPRGRAGWAFFGQGTRLTVV.

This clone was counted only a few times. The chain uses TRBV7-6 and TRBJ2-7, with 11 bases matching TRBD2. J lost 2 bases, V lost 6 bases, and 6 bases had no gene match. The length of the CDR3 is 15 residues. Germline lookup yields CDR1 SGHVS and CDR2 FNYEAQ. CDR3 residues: CASSVAGGPAYEQYF. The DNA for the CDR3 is TGTGCCAGCAGTGTAGCGGGAGGGCCCGCCTACGAGCAGTACTTC. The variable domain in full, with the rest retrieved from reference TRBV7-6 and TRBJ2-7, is GAGVSQSPRYKVTKRGQDVALRCDPISGHVSLYWYRQALGQGPEFLTYFNYEAQQDKSGLPNDRFSAERPEGSISTLTIQRTEQRDSAMYRCASSVAGGPAYEQYFGPGTRLTVT.

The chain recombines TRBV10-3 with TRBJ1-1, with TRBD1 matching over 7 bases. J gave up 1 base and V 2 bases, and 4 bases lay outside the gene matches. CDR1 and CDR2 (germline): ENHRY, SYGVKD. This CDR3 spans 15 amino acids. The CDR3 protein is CAISEPAGGNTEAFF. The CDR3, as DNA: TGTGCCATCAGTGAGCCGGCAGGGGGGAACACTGAAGCTTTCTTT.

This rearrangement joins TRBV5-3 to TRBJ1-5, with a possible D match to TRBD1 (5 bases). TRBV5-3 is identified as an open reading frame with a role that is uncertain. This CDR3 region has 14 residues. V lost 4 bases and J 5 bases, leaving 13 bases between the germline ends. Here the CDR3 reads CARSPGFHHQPQHF. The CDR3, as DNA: TGTGCCAGAAGCCCAGGGTTCCACCATCAGCCCCAGCATTTT.

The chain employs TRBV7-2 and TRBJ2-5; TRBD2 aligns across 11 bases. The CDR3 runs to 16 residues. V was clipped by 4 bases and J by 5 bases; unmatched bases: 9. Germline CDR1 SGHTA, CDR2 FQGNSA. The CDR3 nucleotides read TGTGCCAGCAGCTCGCGTCTAGCGGGAGGCATGGAGACCCAGTACTTC. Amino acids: CASSSRLAGGMETQYF.

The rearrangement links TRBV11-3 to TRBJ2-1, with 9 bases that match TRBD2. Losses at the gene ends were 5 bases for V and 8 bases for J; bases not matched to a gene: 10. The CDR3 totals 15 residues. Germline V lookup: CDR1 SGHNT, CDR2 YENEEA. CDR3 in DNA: TGTGCCAGCAGCCCCTTGCGCGGGAGGGCCTATGAGCAGTTCTTC. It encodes CASSPLRGRAYEQFF.

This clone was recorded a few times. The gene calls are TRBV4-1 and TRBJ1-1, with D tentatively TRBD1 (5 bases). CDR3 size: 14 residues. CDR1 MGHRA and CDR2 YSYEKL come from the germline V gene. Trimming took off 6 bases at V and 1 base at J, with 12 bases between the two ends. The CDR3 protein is CASRPFGANTEAFF. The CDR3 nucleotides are TGCGCCAGCAGGCCGTTTGGGGCGAACACTGAAGCTTTCTTT.

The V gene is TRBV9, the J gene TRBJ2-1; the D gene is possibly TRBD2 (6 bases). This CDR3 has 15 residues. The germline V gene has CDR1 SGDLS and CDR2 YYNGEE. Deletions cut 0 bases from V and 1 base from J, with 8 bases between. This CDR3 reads CASSVGRGSYNEQFF. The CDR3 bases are TGTGCCAGCAGCGTAGGGCGGGGTTCCTACAATGAGCAGTTCTTC.

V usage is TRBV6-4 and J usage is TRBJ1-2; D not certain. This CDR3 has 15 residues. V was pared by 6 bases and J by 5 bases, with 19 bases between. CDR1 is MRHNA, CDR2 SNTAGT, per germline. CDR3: CASRPGNLNLYGYTF. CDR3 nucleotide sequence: TGTGCCAGCAGGCCCGGGAATCTAAACTTATATGGCTACACCTTC.

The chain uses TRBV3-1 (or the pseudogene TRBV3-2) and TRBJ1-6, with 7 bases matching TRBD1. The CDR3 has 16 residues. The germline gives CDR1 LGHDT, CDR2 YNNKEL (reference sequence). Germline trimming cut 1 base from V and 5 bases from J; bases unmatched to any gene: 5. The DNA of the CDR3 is TGTGCCAGCAGCCAAGGGTGGGACAGAGATAATTCACCCCTCCACTTT. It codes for CASSQGWDRDNSPLHF.

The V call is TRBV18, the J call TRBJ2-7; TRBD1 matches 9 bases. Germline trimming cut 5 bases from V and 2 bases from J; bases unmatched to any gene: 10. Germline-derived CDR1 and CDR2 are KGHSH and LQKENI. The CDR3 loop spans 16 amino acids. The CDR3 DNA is TGTGCCAGCTCATCGACGGGACAGGGCACCCCCTACGAGCAGTACTTC. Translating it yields CASSSTGQGTPYEQYF.

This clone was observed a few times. DNA for the CDR3: TGTGCCAGCAGTTACTTGGACAGGGGGACTGAAGCTTTCTTT. This sequence encodes CASSYLDRGTEAFF. The chain uses TRBV6-2 or TRBV6-3 and TRBJ1-1, with TRBD1 matching over 10 bases. V trimming: 1 base; J trimming: 5 bases; junction bases outside the gene matches: 1. Germline CDR1 is MNHEY and CDR2 is SVGEGT. The CDR3 length is 14 residues.

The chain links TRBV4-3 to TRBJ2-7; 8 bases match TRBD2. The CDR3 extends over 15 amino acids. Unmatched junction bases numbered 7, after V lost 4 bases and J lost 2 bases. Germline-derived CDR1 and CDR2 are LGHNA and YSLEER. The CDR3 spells CASSRKVSGAYEQYF. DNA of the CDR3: TGCGCCAGCAGCCGGAAGGTTAGCGGGGCCTACGAGCAGTACTTC.

This CDR3 reads CASRSPGRPNTEAFF. The CDR3, as DNA: TGTGCCAGCAGATCCCCCGGGAGACCGAACACTGAAGCTTTCTTT. V and J are TRBV6-6 and TRBJ1-1; D remains ambiguous. The CDR3 sequence is 15 residues long. CDR1 is MNHNY, CDR2 SVGAGI, per germline (reference sequence). V was clipped by 6 bases and J by 1 base, with 15 bases between them.

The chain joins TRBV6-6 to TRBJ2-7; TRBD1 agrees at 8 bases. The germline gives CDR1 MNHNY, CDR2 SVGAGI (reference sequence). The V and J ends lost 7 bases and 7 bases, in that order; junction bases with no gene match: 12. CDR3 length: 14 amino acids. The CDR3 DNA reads TGTGCCAGCACCGACACAGGGGGTCTCCATGAGCAGTACTTC. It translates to CASTDTGGLHEQYF.

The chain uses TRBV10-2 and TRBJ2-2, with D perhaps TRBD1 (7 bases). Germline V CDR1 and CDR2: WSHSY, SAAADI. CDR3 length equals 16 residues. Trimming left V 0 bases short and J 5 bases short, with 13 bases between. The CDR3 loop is CASSESNQGGTGELFF. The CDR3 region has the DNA TGCGCCAGCAGTGAGTCGAACCAGGGGGGAACCGGGGAGCTGTTTTTT.

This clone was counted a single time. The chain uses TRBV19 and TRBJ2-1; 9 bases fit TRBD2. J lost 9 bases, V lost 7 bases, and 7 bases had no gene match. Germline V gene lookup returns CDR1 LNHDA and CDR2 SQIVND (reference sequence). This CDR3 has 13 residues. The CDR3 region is CASNGLALGEQFF. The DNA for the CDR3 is TGTGCCAGTAACGGACTAGCGCTCGGTGAGCAGTTCTTC. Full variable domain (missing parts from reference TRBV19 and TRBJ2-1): DGGITQSPKYLFRKEGQNVTLSCEQNLNHDAMYWYRQDPGQGLRLIYYSQIVNDFQKGDIAEGYSVSREKKESFPLTVTSAQKNPTAFYLCASNGLALGEQFFGPGTRLTVL.

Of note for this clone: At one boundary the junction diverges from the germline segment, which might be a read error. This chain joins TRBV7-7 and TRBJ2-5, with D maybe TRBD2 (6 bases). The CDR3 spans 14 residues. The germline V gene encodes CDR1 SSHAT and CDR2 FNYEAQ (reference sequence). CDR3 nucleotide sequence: TGTGCTAGCAGCTCTAGAGTGGGGGGAGAGACCCAGTACTTC. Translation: CASSSRVGGETQYF.

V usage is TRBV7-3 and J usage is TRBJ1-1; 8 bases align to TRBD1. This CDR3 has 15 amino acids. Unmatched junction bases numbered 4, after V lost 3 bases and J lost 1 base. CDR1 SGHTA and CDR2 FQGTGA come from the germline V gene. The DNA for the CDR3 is TGTGCCAGCAGCTTGACAGGGACAGGGAACACTGAAGCTTTCTTT. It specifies CASSLTGTGNTEAFF.